This T cell receptor (beta chain) is drawn from a study of blood T cell repertoires in COVID-19. Background on the study: Material from acute and convalescent COVID-19 was sourced from the United States, Italy and Spain. Nucleic acid was either cDNA or gDNA, and it came from T cells, B-cell-depleted T cells, or PBMCs.

Repertoires were generated with immunoSEQ multiplex PCR, while TCRdb's copy carries only in-frame clones and drops some. This sample has under 200,000 clones, with 86% found just once. The Seattle site enrolled patients during active infection and followed them longitudinally. The clonotype comes from a woman in her sixties with COVID-19, enrolled during active disease. Input material: peripheral blood.

CDR3 in DNA: TGTGCCAGCAGCTGGGTGGGCGATACGCAGTATTTT. Its translation is CASSWVGDTQYF. The V gene is TRBV27, the J gene TRBJ2-3; unclear D gene. This CDR3 contains 12 residues. CDR1 MNHEY and CDR2 SMNVEV come from the germline V gene (reference sequence). V lost 6 bases, J lost 6 bases, and 10 bases lay in between.